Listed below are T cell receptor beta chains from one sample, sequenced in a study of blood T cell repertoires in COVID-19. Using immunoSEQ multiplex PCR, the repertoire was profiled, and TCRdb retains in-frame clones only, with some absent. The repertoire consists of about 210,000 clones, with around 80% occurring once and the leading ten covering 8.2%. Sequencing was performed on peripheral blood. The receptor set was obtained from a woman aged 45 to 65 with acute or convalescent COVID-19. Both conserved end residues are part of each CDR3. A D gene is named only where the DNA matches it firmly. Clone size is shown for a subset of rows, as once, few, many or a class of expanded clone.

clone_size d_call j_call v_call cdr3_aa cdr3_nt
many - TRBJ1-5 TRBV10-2 CASSVGQLPQHF TGCGCCAGCAGCGTCGGACAGCTGCCCCAGCATTTT
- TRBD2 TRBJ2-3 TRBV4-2 CASSQPLAGGTDTQYF TGTGCCAGCAGCCAGCCGCTAGCGGGAGGGACAGATACGCAGTATTTT
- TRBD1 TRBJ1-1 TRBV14 CASSFPGTGEAFF TGTGCCAGCAGCTTCCCCGGGACAGGGGAAGCTTTCTTT
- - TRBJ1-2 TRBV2 CASNPTGAYGYTF TGTGCCAGCAATCCTACAGGAGCCTATGGCTACACCTTC
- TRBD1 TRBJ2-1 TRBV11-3 CASSPGEGQYYNEQFF TGTGCCAGCAGCCCAGGAGAGGGACAGTACTACAATGAGCAGTTCTTC
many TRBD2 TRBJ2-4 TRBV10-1 CASSEPTSSGRTKNIQYF TGCGCCAGCAGTGAGCCCACCTCTAGCGGGAGAACCAAAAACATTCAGTACTTC
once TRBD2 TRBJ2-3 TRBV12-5 CASGYRTSLPDTQYF TGTGCTAGTGGTTACCGGACTAGCCTCCCAGATACGCAGTATTTT
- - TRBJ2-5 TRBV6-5 CASTSSRETQYF TGTGCCAGCACCTCCTCACGGGAGACCCAGTACTTC
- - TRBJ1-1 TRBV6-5 CASSSRQFYTEAFF TGTGCCAGCAGTTCCCGACAGTTTTACACTGAAGCTTTCTTT
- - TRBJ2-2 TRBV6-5 CASSYSGVTGELFF TGTGCCAGCAGTTACTCCGGGGTCACCGGGGAGCTGTTTTTT
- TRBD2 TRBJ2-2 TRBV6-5 CASSSKAGGGELFF TGTGCCAGCAGTTCCAAAGCGGGAGGGGGGGAGCTGTTTTTT
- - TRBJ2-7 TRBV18 CASSFTDSYEQYF TGTGCCAGCTCGTTCACAGACTCCTACGAGCAGTACTTC
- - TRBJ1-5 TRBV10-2 CASSEVTEGGNQPQHF TGCGCCAGCAGTGAAGTTACTGAGGGGGGCAATCAGCCCCAGCATTTT
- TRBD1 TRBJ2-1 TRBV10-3 CAIRQGANWNEQFF TGTGCCATCAGGCAGGGGGCGAATTGGAATGAGCAGTTCTTC
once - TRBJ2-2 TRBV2 CASSSNRNTGELFF TGTGCCAGCAGCTCCAACAGGAACACCGGGGAGCTGTTTTTT
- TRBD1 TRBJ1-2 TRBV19 CASSRQGQNYGYTF TGTGCCAGTAGTAGACAGGGGCAGAACTATGGCTACACCTTC
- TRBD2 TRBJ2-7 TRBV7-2 CASSHGLAGEEQYF TGTGCCAGCAGCCATGGACTAGCGGGAGAAGAGCAGTACTTC
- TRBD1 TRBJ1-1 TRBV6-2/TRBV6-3 CASSPSRTGGIIAAFF TGTGCCAGCAGCCCTAGTCGCACAGGGGGAATTATTGCTGCTTTCTTT
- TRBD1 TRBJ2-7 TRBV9 CASSPAQGIGEQYF TGTGCCAGCAGCCCCGCACAGGGGATAGGCGAGCAGTACTTC
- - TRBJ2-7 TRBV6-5 CASTTAGYEQYF TGTGCCTCCACTACGGCCGGGTACGAGCAGTACTTC
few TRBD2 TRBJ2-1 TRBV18 CASSPASGGFEEQFF TGTGCCAGCTCACCCGCTAGCGGGGGCTTTGAGGAGCAGTTCTTC
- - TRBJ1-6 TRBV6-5 CASKIQQGNNSPLHF TGTGCCAGCAAAATACAGCAGGGGAACAATTCACCCCTCCACTTT
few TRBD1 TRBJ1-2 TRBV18 CASSPQTGGVDGYTF TGTGCCAGCTCACCTCAAACAGGGGGCGTGGACGGCTACACCTTC
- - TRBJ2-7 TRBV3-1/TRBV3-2 CASSQGRGSGQYF TGTGCCAGCAGCCAGGGCAGGGGATCAGGGCAGTACTTC
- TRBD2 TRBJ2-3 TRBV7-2 CASSLSSGTTDTQYF TGTGCCAGCAGCTTATCTAGCGGGACCACAGATACGCAGTATTTT
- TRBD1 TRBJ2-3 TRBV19 CASTSDRGITDTQYF TGTGCCAGTACCTCGGACAGGGGGATCACAGATACGCAGTATTTT
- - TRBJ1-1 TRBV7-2 CASSLGGLNTEAFF TGTGCCAGCAGCTTAGGGGGCCTGAACACTGAAGCTTTCTTT
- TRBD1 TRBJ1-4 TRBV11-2 CASSLQGGTNEKLFF TGTGCCAGCAGCCTACAGGGGGGGACTAATGAAAAACTGTTTTTT
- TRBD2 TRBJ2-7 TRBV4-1 CASSQEPRLAGGHEQYF TGCGCCAGCAGCCAAGAACCCCGCCTAGCGGGAGGCCACGAGCAGTACTTC
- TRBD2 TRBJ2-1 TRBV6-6 CATSRQASGGDNEQFF TGTGCCACCTCCCGGCAGGCTAGCGGGGGTGACAATGAGCAGTTCTTC
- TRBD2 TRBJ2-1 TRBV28 CASSPLAGGPNEQFF TGTGCCAGCAGTCCTTTAGCGGGAGGGCCCAATGAGCAGTTCTTC
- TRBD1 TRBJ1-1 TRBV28 CASSLGQGASDTEAFF TGTGCCAGCAGTTTAGGGCAGGGGGCTTCGGACACTGAAGCTTTCTTT
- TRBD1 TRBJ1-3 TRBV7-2 CASSLQGVSGNTIYF TGTGCCAGCAGCTTACAGGGGGTCTCTGGAAACACCATATATTTT
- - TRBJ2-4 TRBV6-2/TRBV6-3 CASSPRWAKNIQYF TGTGCCAGCAGTCCCAGGTGGGCCAAAAACATTCAGTACTTC
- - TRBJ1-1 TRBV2 CASRTEEWYTEAFF TGTGCCAGCAGGACCGAGGAGTGGTACACTGAAGCTTTCTTT
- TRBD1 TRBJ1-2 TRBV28 CASSRDRGVNGYTF TGTGCCAGCAGTCGTGACAGGGGAGTAAATGGCTACACCTTC
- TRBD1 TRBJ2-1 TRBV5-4 CASSHVSDRGNEQFF TGTGCCAGCAGCCACGTGTCCGACAGGGGCAATGAGCAGTTCTTC
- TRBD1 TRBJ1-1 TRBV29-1 CSVVGGLTEAFF TGCAGCGTTGTAGGGGGCCTCACTGAAGCTTTCTTT
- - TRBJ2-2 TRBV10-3 CAISEERMNTGELFF TGTGCCATCAGTGAAGAGAGAATGAACACCGGGGAGCTGTTTTTT
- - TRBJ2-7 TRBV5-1 CASSGARATYEQYF TGCGCCAGCAGCGGGGCAAGGGCCACCTACGAGCAGTACTTC
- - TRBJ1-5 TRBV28 CASSPIRLNQPQHF TGTGCCAGCAGCCCTATCCGACTCAATCAGCCCCAGCATTTT
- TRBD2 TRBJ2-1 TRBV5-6 CASSFLAGGTYNEQFF TGTGCCAGCAGTTTCTTAGCGGGAGGCACCTACAATGAGCAGTTCTTC
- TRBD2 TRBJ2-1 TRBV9 CASSASGTINNEQFF TGTGCCAGCAGCGCCTCCGGGACTATCAACAATGAGCAGTTCTTC
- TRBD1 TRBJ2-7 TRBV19 CASSIRPGGTKEQYF TGTGCCAGTAGTATAAGGCCAGGGGGAACCAAGGAGCAGTACTTC
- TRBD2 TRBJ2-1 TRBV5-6 CASSFGTTMGRTFF TGTGCCAGCAGCTTCGGGACTACGATGGGGAGGACGTTCTTC